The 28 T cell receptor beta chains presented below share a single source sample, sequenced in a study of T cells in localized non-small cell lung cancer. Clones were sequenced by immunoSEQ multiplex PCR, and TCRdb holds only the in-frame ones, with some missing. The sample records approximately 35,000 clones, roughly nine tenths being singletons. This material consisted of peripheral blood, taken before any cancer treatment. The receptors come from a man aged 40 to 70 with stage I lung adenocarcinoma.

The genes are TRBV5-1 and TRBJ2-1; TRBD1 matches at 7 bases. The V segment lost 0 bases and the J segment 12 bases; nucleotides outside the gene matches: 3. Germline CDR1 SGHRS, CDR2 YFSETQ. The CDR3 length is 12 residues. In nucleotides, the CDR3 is TGCGCCAGCAGCTTGGATCGACAGGGGCAGTTCTTC. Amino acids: CASSLDRQGQFF.

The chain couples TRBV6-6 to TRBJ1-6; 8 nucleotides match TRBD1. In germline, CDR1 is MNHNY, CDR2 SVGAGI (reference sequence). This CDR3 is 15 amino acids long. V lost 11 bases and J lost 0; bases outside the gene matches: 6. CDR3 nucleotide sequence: TGTGCCGGCCGGGACAGGAGCTCCTATAATTCACCCCTCCACTTT. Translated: CAGRDRSSYNSPLHF.

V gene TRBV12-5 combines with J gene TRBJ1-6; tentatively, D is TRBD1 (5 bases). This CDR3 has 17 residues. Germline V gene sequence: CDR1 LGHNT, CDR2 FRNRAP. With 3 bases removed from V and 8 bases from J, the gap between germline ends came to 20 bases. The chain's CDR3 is CASGFGLAGRLDSPLHF. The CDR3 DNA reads TGTGCTAGTGGTTTTGGGTTGGCAGGGCGATTAGATTCACCCCTCCACTTT.

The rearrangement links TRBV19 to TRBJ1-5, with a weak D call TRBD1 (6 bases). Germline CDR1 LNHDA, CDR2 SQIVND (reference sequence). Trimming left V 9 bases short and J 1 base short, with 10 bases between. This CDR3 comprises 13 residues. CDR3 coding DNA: TGTGCCAGCCGGACAGAAAGCAATCAGCCCCAGCATTTT. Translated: CASRTESNQPQHF. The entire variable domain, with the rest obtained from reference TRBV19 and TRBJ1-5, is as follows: DGGITQSPKYLFRKEGQNVTLSCEQNLNHDAMYWYRQDPGQGLRLIYYSQIVNDFQKGDIAEGYSVSREKKESFPLTVTSAQKNPTAFYLCASRTESNQPQHFGDGTRLSIL.

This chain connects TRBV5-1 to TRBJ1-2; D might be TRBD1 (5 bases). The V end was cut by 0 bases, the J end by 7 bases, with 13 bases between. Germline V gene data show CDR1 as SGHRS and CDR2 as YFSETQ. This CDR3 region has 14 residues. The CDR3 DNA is TGCGCCAGCAGCTTGGGAGCAGGGTCTGGTGGCTACACCTTC. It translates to CASSLGAGSGGYTF.

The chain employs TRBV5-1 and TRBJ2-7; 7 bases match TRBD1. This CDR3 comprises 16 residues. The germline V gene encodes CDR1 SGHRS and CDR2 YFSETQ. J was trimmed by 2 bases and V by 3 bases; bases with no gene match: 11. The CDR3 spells CASSWNDRERTYEQYF. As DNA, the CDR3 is TGCGCCAGCAGCTGGAACGACAGGGAAAGAACCTACGAGCAGTACTTC.

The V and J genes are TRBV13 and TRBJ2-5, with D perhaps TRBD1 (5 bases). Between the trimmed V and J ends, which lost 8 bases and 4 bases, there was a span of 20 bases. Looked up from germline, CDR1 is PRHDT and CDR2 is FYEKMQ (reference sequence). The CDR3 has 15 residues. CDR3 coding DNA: TGTGCCAGCGGGTCTGGTGACAGCGAACCAGAGACCCAGTACTTC. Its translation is CASGSGDSEPETQYF.

CDR3 DNA sequence: TGCGCCAGCAGCGGAGCCCCTGGACAGCAAGATACGCAGTATTTT. Encoded protein: CASSGAPGQQDTQYF. The genes are TRBV5-1 and TRBJ2-3, with D perhaps matching TRBD1 (6 bases). CDR1 and CDR2 from the germline V gene are SGHRS and YFSETQ. Trimming removed 4 bases at V and 5 bases at J, with 17 bases between. This CDR3 has 15 residues.

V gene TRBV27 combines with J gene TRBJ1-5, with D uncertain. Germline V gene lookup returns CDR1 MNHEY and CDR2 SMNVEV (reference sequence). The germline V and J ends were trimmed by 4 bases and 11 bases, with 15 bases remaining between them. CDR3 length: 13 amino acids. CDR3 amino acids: CASSSSFLTAQHF. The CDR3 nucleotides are TGTGCCAGCAGTTCGTCCTTTCTTACGGCCCAGCATTTT.

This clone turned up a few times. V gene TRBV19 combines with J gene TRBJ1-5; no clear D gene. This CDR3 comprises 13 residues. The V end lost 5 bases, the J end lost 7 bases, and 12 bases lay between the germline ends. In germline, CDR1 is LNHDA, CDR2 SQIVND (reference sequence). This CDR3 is CASSWRAQQPQHF. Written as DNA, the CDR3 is TGTGCCAGTAGTTGGAGGGCTCAACAGCCCCAGCATTTT.

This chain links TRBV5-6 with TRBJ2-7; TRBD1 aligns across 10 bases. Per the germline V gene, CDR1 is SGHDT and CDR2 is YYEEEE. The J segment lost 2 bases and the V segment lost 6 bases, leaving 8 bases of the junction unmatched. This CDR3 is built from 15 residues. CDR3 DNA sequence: TGTGCCAGCACCCTCGGGACAGGGGATCCCTACGAGCAGTACTTC. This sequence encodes CASTLGTGDPYEQYF.

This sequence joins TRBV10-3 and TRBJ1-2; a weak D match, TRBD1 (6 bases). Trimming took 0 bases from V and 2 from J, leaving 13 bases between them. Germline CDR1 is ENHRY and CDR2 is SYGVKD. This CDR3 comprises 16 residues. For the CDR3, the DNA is TGTGCCATCAGTGAGTCGACCCCCGGGACAAACTATGGCTACACCTTC. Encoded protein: CAISESTPGTNYGYTF.

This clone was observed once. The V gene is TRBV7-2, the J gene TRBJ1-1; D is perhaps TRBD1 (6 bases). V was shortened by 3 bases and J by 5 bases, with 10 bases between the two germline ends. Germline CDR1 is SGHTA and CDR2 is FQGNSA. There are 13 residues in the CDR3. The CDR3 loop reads CASSFSRGTEAFF. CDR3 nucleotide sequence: TGTGCCAGCAGCTTTTCCAGGGGTACTGAAGCTTTCTTT. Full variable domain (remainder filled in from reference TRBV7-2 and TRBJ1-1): GAGVSQSPSNKVTEKGKDVELRCDPISGHTALYWYRQSLGQGLEFLIYFQGNSAPDKSGLPSDRFSAERTGGSVSTLTIQRTQQEDSAVYLCASSFSRGTEAFFGQGTRLTVV.

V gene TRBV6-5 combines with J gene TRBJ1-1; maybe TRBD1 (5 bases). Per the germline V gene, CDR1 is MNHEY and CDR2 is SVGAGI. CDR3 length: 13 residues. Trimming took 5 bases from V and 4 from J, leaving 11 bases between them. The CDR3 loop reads CASSEGRVTEAFF. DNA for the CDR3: TGTGCCAGCAGTGAGGGGAGGGTCACTGAAGCTTTCTTT.

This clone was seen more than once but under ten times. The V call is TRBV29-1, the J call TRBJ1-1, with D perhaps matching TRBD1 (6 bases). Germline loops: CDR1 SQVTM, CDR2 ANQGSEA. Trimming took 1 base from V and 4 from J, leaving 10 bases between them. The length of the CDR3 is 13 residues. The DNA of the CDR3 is TGCAGCGTTGAAGGAACAGGGATCACTGAAGCTTTCTTT. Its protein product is CSVEGTGITEAFF.

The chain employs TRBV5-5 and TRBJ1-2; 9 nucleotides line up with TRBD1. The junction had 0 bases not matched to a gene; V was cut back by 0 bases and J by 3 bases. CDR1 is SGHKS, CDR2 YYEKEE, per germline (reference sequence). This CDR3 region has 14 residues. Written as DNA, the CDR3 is TGTGCCAGCAGCTTGGGGACAGGGGACTATGGCTACACCTTC. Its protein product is CASSLGTGDYGYTF.

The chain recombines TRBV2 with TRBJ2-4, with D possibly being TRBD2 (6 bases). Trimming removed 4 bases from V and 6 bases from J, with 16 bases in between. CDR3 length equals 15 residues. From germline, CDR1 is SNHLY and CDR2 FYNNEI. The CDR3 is CASSADGGSGNIQYF. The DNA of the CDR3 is TGTGCCAGCAGTGCCGACGGGGGATCTGGAAACATTCAGTACTTC.

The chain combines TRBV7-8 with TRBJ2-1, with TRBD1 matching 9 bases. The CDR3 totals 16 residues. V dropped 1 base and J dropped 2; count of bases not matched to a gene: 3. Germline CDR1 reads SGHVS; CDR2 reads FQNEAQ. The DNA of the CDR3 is TGTGCCAGCAGCTTAGTCGGGACAGGGACCTACAATGAGCAGTTCTTC. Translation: CASSLVGTGTYNEQFF.

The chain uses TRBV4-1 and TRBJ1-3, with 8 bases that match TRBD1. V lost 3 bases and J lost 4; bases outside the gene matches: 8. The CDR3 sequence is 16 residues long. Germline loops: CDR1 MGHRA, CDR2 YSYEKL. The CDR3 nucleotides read TGCGCCAGCAGCCAGTTCAGGGGGCGGGCCGGAAACACCATATATTTT. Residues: CASSQFRGRAGNTIYF.

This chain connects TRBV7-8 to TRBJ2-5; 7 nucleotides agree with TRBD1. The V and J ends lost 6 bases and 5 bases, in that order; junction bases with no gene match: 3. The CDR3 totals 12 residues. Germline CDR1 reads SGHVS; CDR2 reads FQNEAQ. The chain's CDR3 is CASRRGGETQYF. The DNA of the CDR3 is TGTGCCAGCAGAAGAGGGGGCGAGACCCAGTACTTC.

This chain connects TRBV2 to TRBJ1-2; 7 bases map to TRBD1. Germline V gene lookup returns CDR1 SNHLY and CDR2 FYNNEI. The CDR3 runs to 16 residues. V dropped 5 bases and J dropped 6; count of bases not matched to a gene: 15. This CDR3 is CASSLWGPGQSHGYTF. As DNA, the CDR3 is TGTGCCAGCAGTCTTTGGGGTCCGGGACAGTCCCATGGCTACACCTTC.

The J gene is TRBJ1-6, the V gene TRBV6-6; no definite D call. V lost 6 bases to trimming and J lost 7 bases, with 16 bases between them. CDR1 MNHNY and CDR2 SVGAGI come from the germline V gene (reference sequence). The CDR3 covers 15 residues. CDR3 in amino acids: CASSRGPQPNSPLHF. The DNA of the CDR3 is TGTGCCAGCAGCCGTGGACCTCAACCGAATTCACCCCTCCACTTT.

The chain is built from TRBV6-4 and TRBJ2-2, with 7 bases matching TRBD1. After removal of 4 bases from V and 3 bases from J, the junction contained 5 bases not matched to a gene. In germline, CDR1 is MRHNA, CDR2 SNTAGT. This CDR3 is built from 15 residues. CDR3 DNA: TGTGCCAGCAGTGCCCGGGACAGACACACCGGGGAGCTGTTTTTT. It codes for CASSARDRHTGELFF.

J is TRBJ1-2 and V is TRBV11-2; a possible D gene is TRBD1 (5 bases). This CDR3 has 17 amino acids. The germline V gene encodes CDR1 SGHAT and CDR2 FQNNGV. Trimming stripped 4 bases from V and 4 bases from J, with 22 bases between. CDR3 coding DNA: TGTGCCAGCAGCTCCCAGGACTCACTCGGGGACTTCTATGGCTACACCTTC. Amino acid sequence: CASSSQDSLGDFYGYTF.

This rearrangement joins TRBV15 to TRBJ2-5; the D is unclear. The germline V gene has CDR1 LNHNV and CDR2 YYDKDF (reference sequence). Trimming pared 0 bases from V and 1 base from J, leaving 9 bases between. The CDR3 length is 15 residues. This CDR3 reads CATSREAERQETQYF. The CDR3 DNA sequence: TGTGCCACCAGCAGAGAGGCGGAGCGCCAAGAGACCCAGTACTTC.

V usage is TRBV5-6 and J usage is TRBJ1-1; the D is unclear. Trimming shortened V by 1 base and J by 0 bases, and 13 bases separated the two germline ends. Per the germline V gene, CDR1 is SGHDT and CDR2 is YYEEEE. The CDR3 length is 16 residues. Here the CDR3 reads CASSLRAGAMNTEAFF. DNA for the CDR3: TGTGCCAGCAGCTTGAGGGCCGGAGCAATGAACACTGAAGCTTTCTTT. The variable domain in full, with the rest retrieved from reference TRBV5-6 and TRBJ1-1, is DAGVTQSPTHLIKTRGQQVTLRCSPKSGHDTVSWYQQALGQGPQFIFQYYEEEERQRGNFPDRFSGHQFPNYSSELNVNALLLGDSALYLCASSLRAGAMNTEAFFGQGTRLTVV.

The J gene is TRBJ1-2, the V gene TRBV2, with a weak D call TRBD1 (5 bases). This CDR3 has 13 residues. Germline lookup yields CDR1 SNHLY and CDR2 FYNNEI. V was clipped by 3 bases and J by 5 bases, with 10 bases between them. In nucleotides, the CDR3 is TGTGCCAGCAGTGACGGGCAGGGATATGGCTACACCTTC. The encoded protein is CASSDGQGYGYTF.

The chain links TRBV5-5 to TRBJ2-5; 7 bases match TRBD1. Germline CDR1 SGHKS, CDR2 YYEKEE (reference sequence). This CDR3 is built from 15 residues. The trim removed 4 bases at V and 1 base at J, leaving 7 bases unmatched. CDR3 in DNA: TGTGCCAGCAGCGTTTCCGGGACAGCCCAAGAGACCCAGTACTTC. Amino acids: CASSVSGTAQETQYF.